This T cell receptor (beta chain) was profiled in a study of blood T cell repertoires in COVID-19. Study background: Acute and convalescent COVID-19 samples came from the United States, Italy and Spain. The cDNA or gDNA used as material had been derived from T cells, B-cell-depleted T cells, or PBMCs.

In the source study's methods: How many nucleated cells were present was estimated from reference gene primer amplification. The protocol was immunoSEQ multiplex PCR, while the TCRdb copy is restricted to in-frame clones and leaves out a portion. Clone size and the V and J calls come from that table; the DNA yielded D and trimming. The sample yields under 200,000 clones, 83% seen once. Trimming removed 4 bases from V and 4 bases from J, with 8 bases in between. This CDR3 has 13 residues. Germline-derived CDR1 and CDR2 are SNHLY and FYNNEI. The V and J genes are TRBV2 and TRBJ1-5; D is possibly TRBD1 (6 bases). The sample consisted of peripheral blood. The sequence was obtained from a human donor in a cohort sampled during active COVID-19. The CDR3 nucleotides read TGTGCCAGCAGTGCGGACAGTAATCAGCCCCAGCATTTT. Amino acids: CASSADSNQPQHF.